This is a list of T cell receptor beta chains from one sample in a study of blood T cell repertoires in COVID-19. The repertoire was sequenced with immunoSEQ multiplex PCR; TCRdb's copy has only in-frame clones and lacks some. The table shows over 200,000 clones, with 83% occurring only once. The sample comprised peripheral blood. These receptors were collected from a woman in her thirties with COVID-19, enrolled during active disease. The CDR3 runs from the conserved cysteine through the conserved F or W. Fields, in order: J gene, clone size, D gene, V gene, CDR3 protein, CDR3 DNA. The D gene is left open where the match is weak. Part of the rows lack a size; the others show once, few, many or a class for expanded clones.

TRBJ1-5,few,-,TRBV24-1,CATSEGGAGNQPQHF,TGTGCCACCAGTGAGGGGGGGGCAGGCAATCAGCCCCAGCATTTT
TRBJ1-1,-,-,TRBV6-2/TRBV6-3,CASSRQAGRNTEAFF,TGTGCCAGCAGCCGCCAGGCGGGGAGAAACACTGAAGCTTTCTTT
TRBJ2-1,-,TRBD2,TRBV5-4,CASSSTRAGGNNEQFF,TGTGCCAGCAGCTCCACCCGAGCGGGAGGGAACAATGAGCAGTTCTTC
TRBJ2-3,once,TRBD2,TRBV5-6,CASSLGAGGGTDTQYF,TGTGCCAGCAGCCTGGGGGCGGGAGGAGGAACAGATACGCAGTATTTT
TRBJ1-5,-,-,TRBV7-8,CASRSDSYNQPQHF,TGTGCCAGCAGATCGGACAGCTACAATCAGCCCCAGCATTTT
TRBJ2-3,once,-,TRBV19,CAVRGATDTQYF,TGTGCCGTGCGCGGGGCGACAGATACGCAGTATTTT
TRBJ1-4,-,TRBD1,TRBV7-6,CASSPGQGSEKLFF,TGTGCCAGCAGCCCGGGACAGGGAAGTGAAAAACTGTTTTTT
TRBJ2-3,-,TRBD2,TRBV9,CASSTSGGSTDTQYF,TGTGCCAGCAGCACTAGCGGGGGAAGCACAGATACGCAGTATTTT
TRBJ1-5,once,TRBD1,TRBV6-1,CASSEGQPRRNQPQHF,TGTGCCAGCAGTGAGGGACAGCCCAGGCGGAATCAGCCCCAGCATTTT
TRBJ1-3,-,TRBD1,TRBV30,CAWSGSAGQGFGGNTIYF,TGTGCCTGGAGTGGATCGGCGGGACAGGGGTTTGGGGGAAACACCATATATTTT
TRBJ2-7,-,-,TRBV5-1,CASSFFQGGVEQYF,TGCGCCAGCAGCTTTTTCCAGGGAGGCGTCGAGCAGTACTTC
TRBJ1-2,-,TRBD1,TRBV27,CASSLPGGNGYTF,TGTGCCAGCAGTTTGCCAGGGGGCAATGGCTACACCTTC
TRBJ2-7,once,-,TRBV29-1,CSVVGGQAAYEQYF,TGCAGCGTTGTGGGGGGGCAGGCAGCCTACGAGCAGTACTTC
TRBJ2-2,-,-,TRBV30,CAWSVIANTGELFF,TGTGCCTGGAGTGTTATAGCTAACACCGGGGAGCTGTTTTTT
TRBJ2-7,-,-,TRBV9,CASSARENEQYF,TGTGCCAGCAGCGCCAGGGAAAACGAGCAGTACTTC
TRBJ2-2,-,-,TRBV27,CASSRLANTGELFF,TGTGCCAGCAGTAGACTTGCGAACACCGGGGAGCTGTTTTTT
TRBJ2-6,-,TRBD1,TRBV6-5,CASSLTGVDGANVLTF,TGTGCCAGCAGTTTAACAGGGGTAGATGGGGCCAACGTCCTGACTTTC
TRBJ1-2,-,TRBD1,TRBV5-1,CASRPAGTGDGYTF,TGCGCCAGCCGCCCGGCCGGGACAGGGGACGGCTACACCTTC
TRBJ1-4,-,-,TRBV10-3,CAISGKFGHELFF,TGTGCCATCAGTGGTAAATTCGGACATGAACTGTTTTTT
TRBJ2-7,-,TRBD1,TRBV2,CASRLDRGHYTYEQYF,TGTGCCAGCAGACTCGACAGGGGACATTATACCTACGAGCAGTACTTC
TRBJ1-4,-,-,TRBV5-4,CASSNGYKQGIGGEKLFF,TGTGCCAGCAGCAACGGATATAAACAGGGAATAGGGGGTGAAAAACTGTTTTTT
TRBJ2-1,-,-,TRBV7-9,CASSLAVSSNNEQFF,TGTGCCAGCAGCTTGGCGGTTAGTTCCAACAATGAGCAGTTCTTC
TRBJ2-1,-,TRBD1,TRBV5-1,CASSLGGGTGVYNEQFF,TGCGCCAGCAGCTTGGGAGGGGGGACAGGGGTTTACAATGAGCAGTTCTTC
TRBJ2-2,-,TRBD2,TRBV6-2/TRBV6-3,CASSLSGGLTGELFF,TGTGCCAGCAGTTTGTCGGGGGGGCTCACCGGGGAGCTGTTTTTT
TRBJ1-1,-,-,TRBV9,CASSVARGEAFF,TGTGCCAGCAGCGTAGCTCGCGGTGAAGCTTTCTTT